The sequence of this TCR beta chain was determined in a study of shared clonotypes between healthy human individuals. With regard to this clone: This CDR3 is also generated by other DNA sequences in the sample.

Naive CD8 isolation took CD45RO-negative cells positively selected for CCR7 and excluded terminally differentiated effector memory CD45RA+ cells. Profiling relied on immunoSEQ multiplex PCR, and the TCRdb table lists in-frame clones only, not all of them. The sample has about 2.1 million clones, approximately 94% seen once. This CDR3 is 15 amino acids long. Germline V CDR1 and CDR2: SGHRS, YFSETQ. After removal of 0 bases from V and 0 bases from J, the junction contained 2 bases not matched to a gene. The sequence was obtained from a man younger than 35 in good health. Some clones in this sample may be carry-over from other donors' samples. Specimen: naive CD8+ T cells from PBMCs. The chain carries TRBV5-1 and TRBJ1-1, with 7 bases that match TRBD1. CDR3 coding DNA: TGCGCCAGCAGCTTGGGACAGGGAATGAACACTGAAGCTTTCTTT. Translation gives CASSLGQGMNTEAFF.